The table lists the clone carrying this TCR beta chain with many counts. Its antigen is unidentified. This record comes from a study of neurological immune-mediated disorders. Points from the study as a whole: CDR3 amino acid sequences of expanded clones were not shared across subjects, a result suggesting private repertoires in all groups.

The cDNA came from 5'RACE with 10-nucleotide random UMIs. TCRdb re-derived calls from the 5' RACE reads in MiXCR, one entry per CDR3 protein. This table holds about 18,000 distinct CDR3 sequences, about 11% found once. The study used blood bank volunteers in Maryland, USA, as healthy controls. The T cells used for sorted libraries numbered about a million, either CD4+ or CD8+. Germline V lookup: CDR1 MNHEY, CDR2 SVGEGT. The CDR3 is made up of 12 amino acids. V was pared by 3 bases and J by 6 bases, with 6 bases between. V is TRBV6-2 or TRBV6-3 and J is TRBJ2-1; D not certain. Sequenced material: CD8+ T cells from blood. This TCR came from a woman in her forties or fifties in good health. The CDR3 here is CASSYSRNEQFF. CDR3 sequence (DNA): TGTGCCAGCAGTTATTCTCGCAATGAGCAGTTCTTC.